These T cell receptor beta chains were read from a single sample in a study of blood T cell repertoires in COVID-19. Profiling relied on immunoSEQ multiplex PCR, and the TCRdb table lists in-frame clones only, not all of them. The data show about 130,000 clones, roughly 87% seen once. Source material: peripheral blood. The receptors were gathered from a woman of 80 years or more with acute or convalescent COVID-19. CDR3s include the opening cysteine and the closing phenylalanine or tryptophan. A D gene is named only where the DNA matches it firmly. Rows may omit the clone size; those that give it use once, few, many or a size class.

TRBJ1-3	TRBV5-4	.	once	CASSLTDRGNTIYF	TGTGCCAGCAGCTTGACCGACAGGGGAAACACCATATATTTT
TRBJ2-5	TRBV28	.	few	CASSLTRRQKETQYF	TGTGCCAGCAGTTTGACGAGGAGACAGAAAGAGACCCAGTACTTC
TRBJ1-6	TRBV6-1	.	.	CASSEGGGPLHF	TGTGCCAGCAGTGAAGGGGGAGGACCCCTCCACTTT
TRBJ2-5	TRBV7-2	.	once	CASSFPGIRRETQYF	TGTGCCAGCAGCTTCCCCGGGATCCGTCGAGAGACCCAGTACTTC
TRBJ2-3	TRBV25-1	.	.	CASRQTNKQGTDTQYF	TGTGCCAGCAGACAGACTAACAAGCAAGGCACAGATACGCAGTATTTT
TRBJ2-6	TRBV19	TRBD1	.	CASSRWTGAGGANVLTF	TGTGCCAGTAGCCGCTGGACAGGGGCGGGTGGGGCCAACGTCCTGACTTTC
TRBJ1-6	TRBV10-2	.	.	CASSWGGTYNSPLHF	TGCGCCAGCAGTTGGGGGGGAACGTATAATTCACCCCTCCACTTT
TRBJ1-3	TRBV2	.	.	CASSVSNDPGNTIYF	TGTGCCAGCAGTGTGAGCAACGATCCTGGAAACACCATATATTTT
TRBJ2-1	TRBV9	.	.	CASSVGAGNEQFF	TGTGCCAGCAGCGTAGGAGCTGGCAATGAGCAGTTCTTC
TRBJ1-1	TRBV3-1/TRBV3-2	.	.	CASSQGGGAVGTEAFF	TGTGCCAGCAGCCAAGGGGGAGGGGCGGTAGGGACTGAAGCTTTCTTT
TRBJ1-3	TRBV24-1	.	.	CATSDSRSGNTIYF	TGTGCCACCAGTGATTCGCGGTCCGGAAACACCATATATTTT
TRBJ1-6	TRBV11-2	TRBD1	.	CASSFGQTGQSSPLHF	TGTGCCAGCAGCTTCGGTCAGACAGGGCAGAGTTCACCCCTCCACTTT
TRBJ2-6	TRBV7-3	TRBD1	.	CASSLGWTGGSGANVLTF	TGTGCCAGCAGCTTAGGGTGGACAGGAGGCTCTGGGGCCAACGTCCTGACTTTC
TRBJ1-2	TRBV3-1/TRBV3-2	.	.	CASSRIKTGGGHGYTF	TGTGCCAGCAGCCGAATTAAGACAGGCGGGGGCCATGGCTACACCTTC
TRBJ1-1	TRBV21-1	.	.	CASAFQGVNTEAFF	TGTGCCAGCGCTTTCCAGGGGGTGAACACTGAAGCTTTCTTT
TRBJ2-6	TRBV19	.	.	CASISGQSLGSSGANVLTF	TGTGCCAGTATCAGCGGCCAATCATTGGGGAGCTCTGGGGCCAACGTCCTGACTTTC
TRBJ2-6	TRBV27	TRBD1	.	CASSLQGQASGANVLTF	TGTGCCAGCAGTTTACAGGGACAGGCCTCTGGGGCCAACGTCCTGACTTTC
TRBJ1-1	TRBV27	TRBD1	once	CASSKGTATEAFF	TGTGCCAGCAGTAAGGGGACAGCTACAGAAGCTTTCTTT
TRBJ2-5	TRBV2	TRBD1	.	CASSYRGYQETQYF	TGTGCCAGCAGTTACAGGGGGTACCAAGAGACCCAGTACTTC
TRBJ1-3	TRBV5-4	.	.	CASSLDVGSSSGNTIYF	TGTGCCAGCAGCTTGGATGTAGGGAGTAGCTCTGGAAACACCATATATTTT
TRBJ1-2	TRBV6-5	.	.	CASSYAGLSDYGYTF	TGTGCCAGCAGTTACGCAGGCCTGAGTGACTATGGCTACACCTTC
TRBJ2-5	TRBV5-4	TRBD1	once	CASSGDRYQETQYF	TGTGCCAGCAGCGGGGACAGGTACCAAGAGACCCAGTACTTC
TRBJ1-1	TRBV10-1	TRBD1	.	CASNARGDTEAFF	TGCGCCAGCAATGCCAGGGGGGACACTGAAGCTTTCTTT
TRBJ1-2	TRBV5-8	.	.	CASSFRNYGYTF	TGTGCCAGCAGCTTCCGGAACTATGGCTACACCTTC
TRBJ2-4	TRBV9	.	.	CASSVEGGASNIQYF	TGTGCCAGCAGCGTAGAAGGAGGGGCCAGTAACATTCAGTACTTC
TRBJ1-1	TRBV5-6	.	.	CASSSWTAMNTEAFF	TGTGCCAGCAGCTCCTGGACAGCTATGAACACTGAAGCTTTCTTT
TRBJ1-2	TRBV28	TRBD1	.	CASSPTGGRPGDYGYTF	TGTGCCAGCAGCCCGACAGGGGGCCGCCCCGGGGACTATGGCTACACCTTC
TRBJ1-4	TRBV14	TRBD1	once	CASSQDRTGYLFF	TGTGCCAGCAGCCAAGACCGGACAGGGTACCTGTTTTTT
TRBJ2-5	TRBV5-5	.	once	CASSLRWTVYQETQYF	TGTGCCAGCAGCCTCCGATGGACAGTGTACCAAGAGACCCAGTACTTC
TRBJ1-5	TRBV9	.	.	CASNNGIGNQPQHF	TGTGCCAGCAATAACGGGATTGGAAATCAGCCCCAGCATTTT
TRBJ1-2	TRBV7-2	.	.	CASSLGSSLPGLYGYTF	TGTGCCAGCAGCTTGGGTTCTTCTCTGCCGGGTCTCTATGGCTACACCTTC
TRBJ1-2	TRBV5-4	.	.	CASSLDQYGYTF	TGTGCCAGCAGCTTGGACCAGTATGGCTACACCTTC
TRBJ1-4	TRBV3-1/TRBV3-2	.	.	CASSWGDEKLFF	TGTGCCAGCAGTTGGGGGGATGAAAAACTGTTTTTT
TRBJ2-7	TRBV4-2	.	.	CASSQGGQPGEQYF	TGTGCCAGCAGCCAAGGCGGACAGCCAGGCGAGCAGTACTTC
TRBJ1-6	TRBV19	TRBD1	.	CASTSRDRPGDSPLHF	TGTGCCAGTACCTCAAGGGACAGACCGGGAGATTCACCCCTCCACTTT
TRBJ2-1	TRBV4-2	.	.	CASSPGGSSDEQFF	TGTGCCAGCAGCCCCGGGGGTTCTTCAGATGAGCAGTTCTTC
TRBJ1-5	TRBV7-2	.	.	CASSKSQNQPQHF	TGTGCCAGCAGCAAAAGTCAGAATCAGCCCCAGCATTTT
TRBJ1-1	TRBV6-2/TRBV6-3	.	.	CASSFRESTEAFF	TGTGCCAGCAGTTTTAGGGAGAGCACTGAAGCTTTCTTT
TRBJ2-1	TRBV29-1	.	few	CSVGASLNEQFF	TGCAGCGTTGGAGCTAGCTTAAATGAGCAGTTCTTC
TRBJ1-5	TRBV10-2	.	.	CASSDSYQPQHF	TGCGCCAGCAGTGACAGTTATCAGCCCCAGCATTTT
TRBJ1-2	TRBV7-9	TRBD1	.	CASSSRDRAVNYGYTF	TGTGCCAGCAGCTCTAGAGACAGGGCGGTTAACTATGGCTACACCTTC
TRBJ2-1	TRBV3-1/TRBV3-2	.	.	CASSQGRGSYNEQFF	TGTGCCAGCAGCCAGGGGCGGGGATCCTACAATGAGCAGTTCTTC
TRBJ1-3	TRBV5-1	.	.	CASSLGRDFSGNTIYF	TGCGCCAGCAGCTTGGGCAGGGACTTCTCTGGAAACACCATATATTTT
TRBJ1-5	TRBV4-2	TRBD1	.	CASSQQDRGQQPQHF	TGTGCCAGCAGCCAACAGGACAGGGGGCAACAGCCCCAGCATTTT
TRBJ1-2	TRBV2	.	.	CASSQTGRGVGYTF	TGTGCCAGCAGCCAGACTGGGAGGGGAGTTGGCTACACCTTC
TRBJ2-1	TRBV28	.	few	CASSPLSSSYHEQFF	TGTGCCAGCAGCCCCTTGTCCTCTAGCTACCATGAGCAGTTCTTC
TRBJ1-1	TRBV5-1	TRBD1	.	CASSSRTGTVNTEAFF	TGCGCCAGCAGCTCGAGGACCGGGACAGTGAACACTGAAGCTTTCTTT
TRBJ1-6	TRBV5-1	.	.	CASSPGMINSPLHF	TGCGCCAGCAGCCCCGGGATGATTAATTCACCCCTCCACTTT
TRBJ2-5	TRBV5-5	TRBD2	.	CASTWGGVQETQYF	TGTGCCAGCACTTGGGGGGGGGTCCAAGAGACCCAGTACTTC
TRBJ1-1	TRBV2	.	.	CASETMNTEAFF	TGTGCCAGCGAAACAATGAACACTGAAGCTTTCTTT
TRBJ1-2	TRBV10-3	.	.	CATRLSADSYGYTF	TGTGCCACTAGACTTTCAGCCGACAGCTATGGCTACACCTTC
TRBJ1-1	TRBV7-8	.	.	CASSSFRQNEAFF	TGTGCCAGCAGCTCTTTCCGACAGAATGAAGCTTTCTTT
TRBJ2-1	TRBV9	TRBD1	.	CASSSRDSYNEQFF	TGTGCCAGCAGCTCCCGGGACAGCTACAATGAGCAGTTCTTC
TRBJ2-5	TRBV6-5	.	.	CASRKMGHQYF	TGTGCCAGCAGGAAGATGGGGCATCAGTACTTC
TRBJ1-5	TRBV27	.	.	CASRWGGASNQPQHF	TGTGCCAGCAGATGGGGGGGGGCTAGCAATCAGCCCCAGCATTTT
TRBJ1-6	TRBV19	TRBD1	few	CASKETGVIAYNSPLHF	TGTGCCAGTAAGGAGACAGGGGTAATCGCCTATAATTCACCCCTCCACTTT
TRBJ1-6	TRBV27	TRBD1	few	CASSLSYRDRDSPLHF	TGTGCCAGCAGTTTATCTTATCGGGACAGGGATTCACCCCTCCACTTT
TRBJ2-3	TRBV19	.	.	CASSSQASDTQYF	TGTGCCAGTAGTTCCCAGGCCTCAGATACGCAGTATTTT
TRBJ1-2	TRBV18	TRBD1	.	CASSPRTGVRANYGYTF	TGTGCCAGCTCACCACGGACAGGGGTGAGGGCTAACTATGGCTACACCTTC
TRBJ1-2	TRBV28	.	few	CASSSRGESYGYTF	TGTGCCAGCAGTTCACGGGGGGAAAGCTATGGCTACACCTTC